The rows below give T cell receptor beta chains drawn from one sample of a study of OX40 agonist ivuxolimab in advanced cancers. Profiled with immunoSEQ multiplex PCR; TCRdb holds only in-frame clones, not every one. The sample has 16,000 or so clones, about 75% seen once. The sequencing used CD4+ or CD8+ T cells sorted from blood, collected in a trial of the OX40 agonist ivuxolimab. These receptors were taken from an adult with an advanced solid tumor such as melanoma, head and neck, liver or kidney cancer. Each CDR3 is given with its conserved first and last residue. The order of the fields is CDR3 length, D gene, J gene, clone size, V gene, CDR3 DNA, CDR3 protein. The D gene is left open where the match is weak. Clone sizes are given selectively: once, few, many, or a class where the clone is expanded.

length: 14; D: TRBD1; J: TRBJ1-4; size: few; V: TRBV7-6; DNA: TGTGCCAGCAGCTCTCGACAGGGTAATGAAAAACTGTTTTTT; CDR3: CASSSRQGNEKLFF
length: 15; D: NA; J: TRBJ1-1; size: medium-sized; V: TRBV5-4; DNA: TGTGCCAGCAGCTTGGCTCCAGAAATGAACACTGAAGCTTTCTTT; CDR3: CASSLAPEMNTEAFF
length: 15; D: NA; J: TRBJ1-4; size: NA; V: TRBV27; DNA: TGTGCCAGCAGTTTTTCCGGGGGTAGCTATGAAAAACTGTTTTTT; CDR3: CASSFSGGSYEKLFF
length: 14; D: NA; J: TRBJ2-5; size: NA; V: TRBV27; DNA: TGTGCCAGCAGTTTATTTAGGGTAGGGGAGACCCAGTACTTC; CDR3: CASSLFRVGETQYF
length: 17; D: TRBD2; J: TRBJ2-1; size: once; V: TRBV5-4; DNA: TGTGCCAGCAGCTTGGAGACTAGCGGGGGTTCCTACAATGAGCAGTTCTTC; CDR3: CASSLETSGGSYNEQFF
length: 15; D: TRBD2; J: TRBJ2-3; size: NA; V: TRBV6-6; DNA: TGTGCCAGCCGTTGGACTAGCGAGTTTACAGATACGCAGTATTTT; CDR3: CASRWTSEFTDTQYF
length: 14; D: TRBD1; J: TRBJ2-5; size: NA; V: TRBV11-3; DNA: TGTGCCAGCAGCTTAGTTACAGGGGCGGAGACCCAGTACTTC; CDR3: CASSLVTGAETQYF
length: 14; D: NA; J: TRBJ1-5; size: NA; V: TRBV4-1; DNA: TGCGCCAGCAGCCAAGTGGGGGGACGGCAGCCCCAGCATTTT; CDR3: CASSQVGGRQPQHF
length: 11; D: NA; J: TRBJ2-1; size: few; V: TRBV6-1; DNA: TGTGCCAGCAGGGACGACAATGAGCAGTTCTTC; CDR3: CASRDDNEQFF
length: 13; D: NA; J: TRBJ2-2; size: NA; V: TRBV4-3; DNA: TGCGCCAGCAGCCACGAAGCGGCCGGGGAGCTGTTTTTT; CDR3: CASSHEAAGELFF
length: 13; D: NA; J: TRBJ1-3; size: NA; V: TRBV27; DNA: TGTGCCAGCAGTTTATTCTCTGGAAACACCATATATTTT; CDR3: CASSLFSGNTIYF
length: 13; D: NA; J: TRBJ1-6; size: NA; V: TRBV4-1; DNA: TGCGCCAGCAGCCAAGGGATTAATTCACCCCTCCACTTT; CDR3: CASSQGINSPLHF
length: 17; D: TRBD2; J: TRBJ2-1; size: few; V: TRBV11-2; DNA: TGTGCCAGCAGCTCCGGACTAGCGGGCGGGTACTACAATGAGCAGTTCTTC; CDR3: CASSSGLAGGYYNEQFF
length: 16; D: TRBD2; J: TRBJ2-3; size: NA; V: TRBV5-1; DNA: TGCGCCAGCAGCTTGGAACTAGCGGGGCTCACAGATACGCAGTATTTT; CDR3: CASSLELAGLTDTQYF
length: 14; D: TRBD1; J: TRBJ2-7; size: NA; V: TRBV9; DNA: TGTGCCAGCAGCCCGAGACAGGGCGGCCACGAGCAGTACTTC; CDR3: CASSPRQGGHEQYF
length: 15; D: NA; J: TRBJ1-2; size: NA; V: TRBV4-1; DNA: TGCGCCAGCAGCCATATTGGCTCGGGGAGTGAAGGCTACACCTTC; CDR3: CASSHIGSGSEGYTF
length: 15; D: NA; J: TRBJ2-4; size: NA; V: TRBV19; DNA: TGTGCCAGTAGCTTGCCCCCAGGGGTGGAAAACATTCAGTACTTC; CDR3: CASSLPPGVENIQYF
length: 16; D: TRBD1; J: TRBJ2-3; size: NA; V: TRBV5-4; DNA: TGTGCCAGCAGTACACGGGTGGACAGGAGCACAGATACGCAGTATTTT; CDR3: CASSTRVDRSTDTQYF
length: 11; D: NA; J: TRBJ2-1; size: NA; V: TRBV27; DNA: TGTGCCAGCAGTAAAGGCTATGAGCAGTTCTTC; CDR3: CASSKGYEQFF
length: 15; D: NA; J: TRBJ1-1; size: few; V: TRBV4-3; DNA: TGCGCCAGCAGCCAAGATCTGGCCCCGGACACTGAAGCTTTCTTT; CDR3: CASSQDLAPDTEAFF
length: 14; D: TRBD1; J: TRBJ1-1; size: NA; V: TRBV25-1; DNA: TGTGCCAGCAGTACTCAGGGGGCTAACACTGAAGCTTTCTTT; CDR3: CASSTQGANTEAFF
length: 15; D: TRBD1; J: TRBJ2-1; size: NA; V: TRBV14; DNA: TGTGCCAGCAGCCAGGTTAGGACAGGGCACAATGAGCAGTTCTTC; CDR3: CASSQVRTGHNEQFF
length: 17; D: NA; J: TRBJ2-2; size: NA; V: TRBV5-1; DNA: TGCGCCAGTACCCGGGACGGAACACATGCGAACACCGGGGAGCTGTTTTTT; CDR3: CASTRDGTHANTGELFF
length: 14; D: NA; J: TRBJ1-3; size: NA; V: TRBV7-9; DNA: TGTGCCAGCAGCCAAGGAGATTCTGGAAACACCATATATTTT; CDR3: CASSQGDSGNTIYF
length: 19; D: NA; J: TRBJ1-2; size: few; V: TRBV9; DNA: TGTGCCAGCAGCGTAACCCCTAATCTTGAGGGACCTAGGAGCTATGGCTACACCTTC; CDR3: CASSVTPNLEGPRSYGYTF
length: 16; D: TRBD1; J: TRBJ1-1; size: NA; V: TRBV6-1; DNA: TGTGCCAGCAGTGAAGCGCTTCGAGGGGGCTGGACTGAAGCTTTCTTT; CDR3: CASSEALRGGWTEAFF
length: 15; D: TRBD1; J: TRBJ1-6; size: NA; V: TRBV7-9; DNA: TGTGCCAGCAGCTTGGGGGGACAGGATGGTTCACCCCTCCACTTT; CDR3: CASSLGGQDGSPLHF
length: 16; D: NA; J: TRBJ1-1; size: NA; V: TRBV7-9; DNA: TGTGCCAGCAGCTTAGGGAGGAACAGGGCGGACACTGAAGCTTTCTTT; CDR3: CASSLGRNRADTEAFF
length: 16; D: NA; J: TRBJ2-1; size: NA; V: TRBV9; DNA: TGTGCCAGCAGCGTAGGGTGGAGGGGGGGCCCCAATGAGCAGTTCTTC; CDR3: CASSVGWRGGPNEQFF